The 18 T cell receptor beta chains below come from one sample, sequenced in a study of T cells after yellow fever vaccination. TCRdb re-called the 5' RACE reads with MiXCR, one entry per CDR3 protein. The sample has 12,000 to 15,000 distinct CDR3 sequences, 6% to 9.5% seen once. The source was PBMCs, either bulk or a sorted T-cell subset (CD4+, CD8+, memory, or dextramer-sorted; not recorded which), collected on the day of the yellow fever booster vaccination. These receptors all come from a man younger than 35 who received the YFV17D yellow fever vaccine.

Ten or more counts support this clonotype. V and J are TRBV11-2 and TRBJ2-1, with 12 bases lining up with TRBD1. This CDR3 region has 17 residues. Germline loops: CDR1 SGHAT, CDR2 FQNNGV. V lost 5 bases to trimming and J lost 9 bases; unmatched junction nucleotides: 14. CDR3 sequence: CASSPPLRDRGRFEQFF. The CDR3 DNA reads TGTGCCAGCAGCCCACCCCTCCGGGACAGGGGGCGCTTTGAGCAGTTCTTC. The full variable domain, its missing parts supplied by reference TRBV11-2 and TRBJ2-1, is EAGVAQSPRYKIIEKRQSVAFWCNPISGHATLYWYQQILGQGPKLLIQFQNNGVVDDSQLPKDRFSAERLKGVDSTLKIQPAKLEDSAVYLCASSPPLRDRGRFEQFFGPGTRLTVL.

This clonotype was seen at least ten times. The chain uses TRBV28 and TRBJ1-5, with D perhaps TRBD1 (6 bases). Germline V lookup: CDR1 MDHEN, CDR2 SYDVKM. V was pared by 3 bases and J by 0 bases, with 15 bases between. The CDR3 has 17 residues. The CDR3 sequence: CASSFRFWTDSNQPQHF. CDR3 in DNA: TGTGCCAGCAGTTTCCGGTTCTGGACAGATAGCAATCAGCCCCAGCATTTT.

The table lists this clonotype with many counts. This chain joins TRBV4-1 and TRBJ2-3; 9 bases line up with TRBD2. The V gene's germline CDR1 is MGHRA and CDR2 YSYEKL. CDR3 length: 20 amino acids. V dropped 3 bases and J dropped 4; count of bases not matched to a gene: 20. This CDR3 is CASSQDYLRGGREVPDTQYF. The CDR3 DNA reads TGCGCCAGCAGCCAGGACTACTTGCGGGGGGGCCGAGAGGTGCCAGATACGCAGTATTTT.

This clonotype is medium-sized within its sample. The CDR3 is CASSQEAVTYNEQFF. The CDR3 DNA reads TGCGCCAGCAGCCAAGAGGCAGTTACCTACAATGAGCAGTTCTTC. This chain joins TRBV4-3 and TRBJ2-1; D not certain. The CDR3 runs 15 residues. V was trimmed by 0 bases and J by 2 bases, leaving 8 bases between them. CDR1 is LGHNA, CDR2 YSLEER, per germline.

This chain connects TRBV2 to TRBJ2-7, with 12 bases aligning to TRBD1. This CDR3 region has 14 residues. The germline V gene encodes CDR1 SNHLY and CDR2 FYNNEI. V lost 6 bases to trimming and J lost 7 bases; unmatched junction nucleotides: 7. For the CDR3, the DNA is TGTGCCAGCAGGCCGGGACAGGGGGCACGGGAGCAGTACTTC. Translation: CASRPGQGAREQYF.

Many counts were recorded for this clonotype. This chain joins TRBV30 and TRBJ2-6; no definite D call. The CDR3 spans 17 residues. CDR1 is GTSNPN, CDR2 SVGIG, per germline (reference sequence). The V and J ends lost 1 base and 0 bases respectively, with 13 bases between them. The CDR3 DNA is TGTGCCTGGAGTGAGTCCTTAATTACCTCTGGGGCCAACGTCCTGACTTTC. Its protein is CAWSESLITSGANVLTF.

By sample fraction, this clonotype is medium-sized (0.01 to 0.1%). CDR3 bases: TGTGCCAGCAGCTCTCGACCCAGGGTCGAGACCCAGTACTTC. It encodes CASSSRPRVETQYF. The V gene is TRBV7-6, the J gene TRBJ2-5; D perhaps matches TRBD1 (5 bases). V lost 4 bases to trimming and J lost 5 bases, with 14 bases between them. The CDR3 loop spans 14 amino acids. Germline CDR1 reads SGHVS; CDR2 reads FNYEAQ. The full variable domain, completed using reference TRBV7-6 and TRBJ2-5, is GAGVSQSPRYKVTKRGQDVALRCDPISGHVSLYWYRQALGQGPEFLTYFNYEAQQDKSGLPNDRFSAERPEGSISTLTIQRTEQRDSAMYRCASSSRPRVETQYFGPGTRLLVL.

The V call is TRBV9, the J call TRBJ2-5; a weak D match, TRBD2 (6 bases). The length of the CDR3 is 14 residues. Trimming took off 0 bases at V and 3 bases at J, with 9 bases between the two ends. CDR1 SGDLS and CDR2 YYNGEE come from the germline V gene. CDR3 loop: CASSVAGVEETQYF. CDR3 bases: TGTGCCAGCAGCGTAGCGGGGGTTGAAGAGACCCAGTACTTC. The full variable domain, with the rest looked up from reference TRBV9 and TRBJ2-5, is DSGVTQTPKHLITATGQRVTLRCSPRSGDLSVYWYQQSLDQGLQFLIQYYNGEERAKGNILERFSAQQFPDLHSELNLSSLELGDSALYFCASSVAGVEETQYFGPGTRLLVL.

This clonotype was found many times. The chain is built from TRBV7-2 and TRBJ1-1, with D possibly TRBD1 on 6 matching bases. The CDR3 spans 15 residues. V dropped 1 base and J dropped 5 bases, with 14 bases sitting between them. Per the germline V gene, CDR1 is SGHTA and CDR2 is FQGNSA. The DNA of the CDR3 is TGTGCCAGCAGCTTAGTTCGGGGGGCACGGACTGAAGCTTTCTTT. It specifies CASSLVRGARTEAFF.

The chain uses TRBV29-1 and TRBJ2-1; a weak D match, TRBD2 (7 bases). Trimming stripped 8 bases from V and 5 bases from J, with 19 bases between. This CDR3 comprises 14 residues. CDR1 is SQVTM, CDR2 ANQGSEA, per germline. Here the CDR3 reads CSSKTGGQDNEQFF. CDR3 bases: TGCAGCTCCAAAACGGGGGGCCAAGACAATGAGCAGTTCTTC.

This clonotype has ten or more counts. The chain joins TRBV6-5 to TRBJ1-2; unclear D gene. The CDR3 has 13 residues. The germline V gene has CDR1 MNHEY and CDR2 SVGAGI. V lost 2 bases and J 6 bases, leaving 10 bases between the germline ends. CDR3 protein: CASSYRPRDGYTF. CDR3 nucleotide sequence: TGTGCCAGCAGTTACAGGCCAAGGGATGGCTACACCTTC.

In this sample, this clonotype is medium-sized. The J gene is TRBJ2-1, the V gene TRBV28; D is uncertain. V was cut by 4 bases and J by 0 bases, with 7 bases left in between. The CDR3 runs to 14 residues. Germline CDR1 reads MDHEN; CDR2 reads SYDVKM. The CDR3 bases are TGTGCCAGCAGTTCAGGAAGCTCCTACAATGAGCAGTTCTTC. Translated: CASSSGSSYNEQFF.

This clonotype has at least ten counts. The chain couples TRBV10-2 to TRBJ1-5, with D perhaps matching TRBD1 (5 bases). V lost 0 bases, J lost 4 bases, and 16 bases lay in between. This CDR3 is 17 amino acids long. The germline V gene encodes CDR1 WSHSY and CDR2 SAAADI. The CDR3 region is CASSESGRTGGNQPQHF. DNA for the CDR3: TGCGCCAGCAGTGAGTCGGGCCGCACCGGGGGAAATCAGCCCCAGCATTTT.

This clonotype counts as medium-sized. This chain uses TRBV6-5 with TRBJ2-5; 8 positions agree with TRBD2. The germline V gene has CDR1 MNHEY and CDR2 SVGAGI. The CDR3 is made up of 13 amino acids. V lost 5 bases, J lost 7 bases, and 6 bases stayed unmatched. The CDR3 DNA reads TGTGCCAGCAGTGTCCTACGGGAGGGGACCCAGTACTTC. Its protein product is CASSVLREGTQYF.

In this sample, this clonotype turned up many times. The chain couples TRBV12-3 or TRBV12-4 to TRBJ1-4; 7 bases align to TRBD1. Losses at the gene ends were 2 bases for V and 4 bases for J; bases not matched to a gene: 1. This CDR3 is 14 amino acids long. CDR3 coding DNA: TGTGCCAGCAGTTTACAGGGGGGTAATGAAAAACTGTTTTTT. This gives the protein CASSLQGGNEKLFF.

In this sample, this clonotype turned up many times. The V gene is TRBV12-3 or TRBV12-4, the J gene TRBJ2-1; tentatively, D is TRBD1 (5 bases). The length of the CDR3 is 14 residues. Trimming took 4 bases from V and 7 from J, leaving 14 bases between them. The CDR3 DNA sequence: TGTGCCAGCAGTTCGTTTGGCCGGACAAATGAGCAGTTCTTC. The encoded protein is CASSSFGRTNEQFF.

This clonotype came up many times. J is TRBJ1-1 and V is TRBV7-2; D is ambiguous. V was pared by 1 base and J by 3 bases, with 3 bases between. Looked up from germline, CDR1 is SGHTA and CDR2 is FQGNSA. The CDR3 has 12 amino acids. CDR3 in DNA: TGTGCCAGCAGCTTAGACGACACTGAAGCTTTCTTT. Amino acid sequence: CASSLDDTEAFF.

This clonotype has ten or more counts. The genes are TRBV5-4 and TRBJ2-3; TRBD2 matches 13 bases. This CDR3 is built from 16 residues. The ends lost 3 bases at V and 8 bases at J; junction bases unmatched: 9. Germline CDR1 and CDR2: SGHNT and YYREEE (reference sequence). In DNA form, the CDR3 reads TGTGCCAGCAGCTCTCCGGGACTAGCGGGGCCACTTACGCAGTATTTT. Encoded protein: CASSSPGLAGPLTQYF.